A selection of T cell receptor beta chains follows, all from one sample in a study of T cell changes during pregnancy in multiple sclerosis. Here immunoSEQ multiplex PCR was the method, and the copy in TCRdb shows in-frame clones only, minus some. The table lists around 63,000 clones, under 95% of them singletons, with over 1.1% in the top ten. This specimen consisted of peripheral blood, obtained after pregnancy. Source of these receptors: a female donor with multiple sclerosis, enrolled in a pregnancy study. Both conserved end residues are trimmed from each CDR3. Expanded clones are given a class, and other clones once, few, many or no size at all.

CDR3 protein | J gene | clone size | V gene
ASSVDLSSGAKQY | TRBJ2-7 | once | TRBV5-1
ASRAGTGETDTQY | TRBJ2-3 | NA | TRBV6-1
ASSRQGAALSSYEQY | TRBJ2-7 | once | TRBV19
ASSLAPITSYNEQF | TRBJ2-1 | NA | TRBV7-2
AISGDTDTQY | TRBJ2-3 | NA | TRBV10-3
ASSFKGHHIEQY | TRBJ2-7 | NA | TRBV5-1
ARRQTSGRYNEQF | TRBJ2-1 | NA | TRBV5-3
ASSLQRTNTGELF | TRBJ2-2 | NA | TRBV11-2
AISESSTNYGYT | TRBJ1-2 | NA | TRBV10-3
ASSPDRRRNYGYT | TRBJ1-2 | NA | TRBV28
ASSGGVSYEQY | TRBJ2-7 | NA | TRBV10-1
ASSIANGRGLNTEAF | TRBJ1-1 | NA | TRBV19
ASSLGRTGSGELF | TRBJ2-2 | NA | TRBV28
ASSPGGQGTPGREQY | TRBJ2-7 | NA | TRBV18
ASREDRSDSYEQY | NA | NA | TRBV25-1
ASSGTGLYEQY | TRBJ2-7 | NA | TRBV18
ASSFGFPGAGNTIY | TRBJ1-3 | NA | TRBV27
ASSQELGVNEQF | TRBJ2-1 | NA | TRBV4-3
ASKEPGSYEQY | TRBJ2-7 | NA | TRBV5-1
ATAGVAGPREQY | TRBJ2-7 | NA | TRBV19
ASSGQGEHTEAF | TRBJ1-1 | NA | TRBV13
SVLQATNEKLF | TRBJ1-4 | few | TRBV29-1
AITGVSNYGYT | TRBJ1-2 | NA | TRBV10-3
ASSGGLQENQPQH | TRBJ1-5 | NA | TRBV2
ASSPDRGRQETQY | TRBJ2-5 | NA | TRBV5-1
ASSMLRGSGYNEQF | TRBJ2-1 | NA | TRBV27
AISESGAGGTDTQY | TRBJ2-3 | NA | TRBV10-3
ASSSRTGSNQPQH | TRBJ1-5 | once | TRBV27
ASSQGLPSSYEQY | TRBJ2-7 | NA | TRBV2
ASSLSRVGNTIY | TRBJ1-3 | NA | TRBV5-6
ASGSGTYNEQF | TRBJ2-1 | NA | TRBV28
ASSSPDSLNTGELF | TRBJ2-2 | NA | TRBV5-4
ASSPDRVGPYEQY | TRBJ2-7 | NA | TRBV27
ASSTGDRGQETQY | TRBJ2-5 | NA | TRBV5-4
ASSPLPGQGAETQY | TRBJ2-5 | NA | TRBV5-1
ASTKFRGQETQY | TRBJ2-5 | NA | TRBV6-1
ASSLGQGGTEAF | TRBJ1-1 | few | TRBV6-5
ASSESSGRGRGQF | TRBJ2-1 | NA | TRBV10-1
ASSGLRVDTQY | TRBJ2-3 | NA | TRBV19
ASSMGLANNEQF | TRBJ2-1 | NA | TRBV7-2
ASSLSGVYEQY | TRBJ2-7 | NA | TRBV5-5
ASRNPKSSSYEQY | TRBJ2-7 | NA | TRBV5-4
ASSQDRSSGKRNEQF | TRBJ2-1 | NA | TRBV4-3
ASNWGNGGKITGELF | TRBJ2-2 | NA | TRBV10-2
ASSQTSGSGYEQY | TRBJ2-7 | NA | TRBV28
ASSIDRGSQPQH | TRBJ1-5 | NA | TRBV7-2
AWAGETEAF | TRBJ1-1 | once | TRBV30
ASSLGQTYEQY | TRBJ2-7 | NA | TRBV27